The 15 T cell receptor beta chains in this list originate from one sample, sequenced in a study of long-term antiretroviral therapy in people with HIV. Sequencing relied on immunoSEQ assay v3.0, run at survey level. Produced via immunoSEQ multiplex PCR; TCRdb's table is partial and in-frame only. The repertoire holds under 25,000 clones, with about 82% as singletons. This sample comprised unsorted PBMCs, obtained 1.3 years after starting antiretroviral therapy. The receptors originated from a man in his sixties with HIV.

The J gene is TRBJ1-2, the V gene TRBV14, with TRBD1 identical over 9 bases. With 10 bases clipped from V and 4 bases from J, the junction kept 16 bases outside the gene matches. Germline values: CDR1 SGHDN, CDR2 FVKESK. This CDR3 region has 16 residues. The CDR3 is CAKGGQGPGSSYGYTF. The CDR3 DNA reads TGTGCCAAAGGAGGACAGGGGCCCGGATCAAGCTATGGCTACACCTTC.

This clone was observed a few times. The J gene is TRBJ1-2, the V gene TRBV6-5, with 7 bases aligning to TRBD1. The germline CDR1 and CDR2 sequences are MNHEY and SVGAGI. The CDR3 runs to 12 residues. Losses at the gene ends were 5 bases for V and 5 bases for J; bases not matched to a gene: 2. The CDR3 reads CASSKTGYGYTF. The CDR3 DNA follows: TGTGCCAGCAGTAAGACAGGGTATGGCTACACCTTC.

The chain combines TRBV6-5 with TRBJ2-7; D possibly matches TRBD1 or TRBD2 (5 bases each). This CDR3 has 12 residues. V lost 6 bases to trimming and J lost 9 bases, with 15 bases between them. Looked up from germline, CDR1 is MNHEY and CDR2 is SVGAGI. The CDR3 bases are TGTGCCAGCAGCGAATATGGGACCGGGCAGTACTTC. Translation: CASSEYGTGQYF.

In this sample, this clone turned up a few times. The chain joins TRBV28 to TRBJ1-2; 7 bases align to TRBD1. The CDR3 is 13 residues long. Germline V lookup: CDR1 MDHEN, CDR2 SYDVKM. V was pared by 6 bases and J by 7 bases, with 8 bases of the junction left unmatched. Written as DNA, the CDR3 is TGTGCCAGCAGGCAAGACAGGGCTTTTGGCTACACCTTC. It codes for CASRQDRAFGYTF.

V gene TRBV7-9 combines with J gene TRBJ1-4, with a tentative D call TRBD1 (6 bases). Per the germline V gene, CDR1 is SEHNR and CDR2 is FQNEAQ (reference sequence). The CDR3 has 15 residues. Deletions cut 1 base from V and 5 bases from J, with 11 bases between. In DNA, the CDR3 is TGTGCCAGCAGCTTAGGAGGACAGATAAATGAAAAACTGTTTTTT. As protein: CASSLGGQINEKLFF.

V usage is TRBV7-2 and J usage is TRBJ2-7, with 7 nucleotides matching TRBD2. Looked up from germline, CDR1 is SGHTA and CDR2 is FQGNSA. The CDR3 is 13 amino acids. J gave up 4 bases and V 10 bases, and 10 bases lay outside the gene matches. CDR3 region: CATDGGGLYEQYF. Here the CDR3 DNA reads TGTGCCACCGACGGGGGAGGGTTGTACGAGCAGTACTTC.

This chain joins TRBV27 and TRBJ1-1; D gene unclear. Per germline, CDR1 MNHEY and CDR2 SMNVEV (reference sequence). The CDR3 covers 14 residues. The ends were cut back, 6 bases at V and 1 base at J, with 12 bases in the middle. Written as DNA, the CDR3 is TGTGCCAGCAGCCCCCGACCGGAGAACACTGAAGCTTTCTTT. Protein product: CASSPRPENTEAFF.

V and J are TRBV27 and TRBJ1-1, with D possibly TRBD1 on 5 matching bases. V was shortened by 7 bases and J by 4 bases, with 16 bases between the two germline ends. This CDR3 has 14 amino acids. The germline V gene encodes CDR1 MNHEY and CDR2 SMNVEV (reference sequence). CDR3 DNA sequence: TGTGCCAGCACCATTGGGGGAATGGGCACTGAAGCTTTCTTT. Encoded protein: CASTIGGMGTEAFF.

This rearrangement joins TRBV13 to TRBJ1-2, with D possibly matching TRBD1 (6 bases). V gave up 0 bases and J gave up 8 bases, with 25 bases separating them. The CDR3 has 18 amino acids. Looked up from germline, CDR1 is PRHDT and CDR2 is FYEKMQ (reference sequence). CDR3 DNA sequence: TGTGCCAGCAGCTTAGGCCAGGGGCCCCCGTTAGAGTTGGGGGGCTACACCTTC. Translated, it gives CASSLGQGPPLELGGYTF.

The rearrangement links TRBV5-4 to TRBJ2-2; 11 bases align to TRBD1. The CDR3 totals 15 residues. Germline values: CDR1 SGHNT, CDR2 YYREEE (reference sequence). The V gene end was trimmed by 4 bases and the J gene end by 4 bases; junction bases not matched to a gene: 3. In nucleotides, the CDR3 is TGTGCCAGCAGCGGACAGGGGGCGACCACCGGGGAGCTGTTTTTT. This gives the protein CASSGQGATTGELFF.

V is TRBV27 and J is TRBJ2-1; D is tentatively TRBD1 or TRBD2 (6 bases each). V shed 0 bases and J shed 8 bases, with 11 bases lying between them. CDR3 length: 14 amino acids. The V gene's germline CDR1 is MNHEY and CDR2 SMNVEV (reference sequence). The CDR3 sequence: CASSLSWGAHEQFF. DNA for the CDR3: TGTGCCAGCAGTTTATCGTGGGGGGCCCATGAGCAGTTCTTC.

The chain carries TRBV19 and TRBJ1-5, with D perhaps matching TRBD1 (6 bases). From germline, CDR1 is LNHDA and CDR2 SQIVND (reference sequence). Trimming shortened V by 1 base and J by 2 bases, and 9 bases separated the two germline ends. This CDR3 has 15 amino acids. The CDR3 sequence: CASSIGRGGNQPQHF. Here the CDR3 DNA reads TGTGCCAGTAGTATAGGCAGGGGTGGCAATCAGCCCCAGCATTTT.

The V and J genes are TRBV6-5 and TRBJ2-7; D not resolved. The CDR3 length is 12 residues. Germline CDR1 is MNHEY and CDR2 is SVGAGI. Trimming shortened V by 1 base and J by 5 bases, and 6 bases separated the two germline ends. CDR3 loop: CASSYYGNEQYF. The CDR3 nucleotides are TGTGCCAGCAGTTACTACGGAAACGAGCAGTACTTC.

This clone was recorded once. The V gene is TRBV5-1, the J gene TRBJ2-3; 9 bases fit TRBD1. The germline V gene encodes CDR1 SGHRS and CDR2 YFSETQ. CDR3 length: 13 residues. V trimming: 5 bases; J trimming: 6 bases; junction bases outside the gene matches: 4. For the CDR3, the DNA is TGCGCCAGCAGTGAACAGGGGGCCGATACGCAGTATTTT. Its translation: CASSEQGADTQYF.

This rearrangement joins TRBV10-3 to TRBJ2-1; D tentatively reads TRBD1 or TRBD2 (5 bases each). Germline loops: CDR1 ENHRY, CDR2 SYGVKD. Trimming removed 4 bases from V and 4 bases from J, with 17 bases in between. This CDR3 has 16 residues. The CDR3 DNA reads TGTGCCATCAGTGGGTCGGGACCGCCTTCGTACAATGAGCAGTTCTTC. Translating it yields CAISGSGPPSYNEQFF.